This T cell receptor beta chain originates from a study of blood T cell repertoires in COVID-19. Study-wide background: Samples representing acute and convalescent COVID-19 were sourced from the United States, Italy and Spain. PBMCs, B-cell-depleted T cells, or T cells provided the cDNA or gDNA that made up the material.

Of note for this clone: Mismatch with germline at one junction end may stem from a read error.

CDR3 length: 11 residues. CDR1 and CDR2 (germline): MNHEY, SMNVEV (reference sequence). Under the authors' procedure: How many nucleated cells were present was estimated from reference gene primer amplification. TCRdb's table, derived via immunoSEQ multiplex PCR, lists solely in-frame clones and lacks some. V and J calls and clone size are copied from that table; D and trimming were computed from the DNA. The sample has some 200,000 clones; about 91% are singletons. Sequenced: PBMCs or T cells enriched from blood (not recorded which). The rearrangement uses TRBV27 and TRBJ2-7; TRBD2 agrees at 8 bases. The origin of this receptor is a young man with acute COVID-19. The CDR3 sequence: CASSFGLAEFF. The CDR3 bases are TGTGCCAGCAGTTTCGGACTAGCCGAGTTCTTC.